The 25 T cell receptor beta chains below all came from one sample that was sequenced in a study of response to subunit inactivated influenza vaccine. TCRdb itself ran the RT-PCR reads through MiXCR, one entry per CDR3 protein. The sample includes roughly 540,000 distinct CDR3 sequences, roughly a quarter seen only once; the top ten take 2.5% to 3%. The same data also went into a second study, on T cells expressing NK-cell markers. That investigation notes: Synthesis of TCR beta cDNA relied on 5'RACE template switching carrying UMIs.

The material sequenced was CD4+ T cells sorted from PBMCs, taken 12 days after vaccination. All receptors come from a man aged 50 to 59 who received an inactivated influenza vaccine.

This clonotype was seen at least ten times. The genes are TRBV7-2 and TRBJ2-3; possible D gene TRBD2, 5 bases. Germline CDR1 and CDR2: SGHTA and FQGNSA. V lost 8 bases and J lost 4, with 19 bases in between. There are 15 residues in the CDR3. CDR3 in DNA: TGTGCCAGCGCCGAGACGGGGATTCGTGCAGATACGCAGTATTTT. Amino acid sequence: CASAETGIRADTQYF.

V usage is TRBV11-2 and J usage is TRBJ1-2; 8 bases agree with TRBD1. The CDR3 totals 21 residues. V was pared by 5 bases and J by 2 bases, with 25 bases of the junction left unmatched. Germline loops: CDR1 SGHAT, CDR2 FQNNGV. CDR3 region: CASSPLGRKETRDRPNYGYTF. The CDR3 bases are TGTGCCAGCAGCCCTCTCGGGAGAAAAGAGACCCGGGACAGGCCAAACTATGGCTACACCTTC.

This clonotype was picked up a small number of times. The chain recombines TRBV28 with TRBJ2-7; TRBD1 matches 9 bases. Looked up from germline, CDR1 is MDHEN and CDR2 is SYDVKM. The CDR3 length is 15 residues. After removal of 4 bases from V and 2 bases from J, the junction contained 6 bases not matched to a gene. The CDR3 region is CASSSPTGGPYEQYF. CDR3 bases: TGTGCCAGCAGTTCTCCGACAGGGGGGCCCTACGAGCAGTACTTC.

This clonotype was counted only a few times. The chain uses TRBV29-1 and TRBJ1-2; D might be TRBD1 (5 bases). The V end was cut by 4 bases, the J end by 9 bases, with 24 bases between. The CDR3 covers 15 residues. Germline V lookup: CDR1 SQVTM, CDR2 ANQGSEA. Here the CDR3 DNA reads TGCAGCGTTGTCCTTGGGTTCGGCAGGGCGGGACGCTACACCTTC. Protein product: CSVVLGFGRAGRYTF.

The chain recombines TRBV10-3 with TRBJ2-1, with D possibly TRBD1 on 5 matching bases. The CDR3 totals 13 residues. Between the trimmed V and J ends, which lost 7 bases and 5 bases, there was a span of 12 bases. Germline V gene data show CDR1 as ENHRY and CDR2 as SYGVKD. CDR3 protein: CAIKGDSHNEQFF. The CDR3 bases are TGTGCCATCAAGGGCGACAGCCACAATGAGCAGTTCTTC.

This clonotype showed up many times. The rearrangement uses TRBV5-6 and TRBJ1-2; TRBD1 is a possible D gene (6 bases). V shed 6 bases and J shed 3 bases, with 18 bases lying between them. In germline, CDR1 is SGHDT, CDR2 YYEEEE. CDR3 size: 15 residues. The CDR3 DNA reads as TGTGCCAGCAACCGAGGGGGTGCCCCCTACTATGGCTACACCTTC. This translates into CASNRGGAPYYGYTF.

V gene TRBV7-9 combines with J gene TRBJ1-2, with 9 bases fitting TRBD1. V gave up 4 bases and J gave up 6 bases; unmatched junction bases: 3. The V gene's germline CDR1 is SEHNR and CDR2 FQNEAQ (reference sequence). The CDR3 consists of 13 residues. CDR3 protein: CASSSTGGDGYTF. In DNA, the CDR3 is TGTGCCAGCAGCTCGACAGGGGGAGATGGCTACACCTTC.

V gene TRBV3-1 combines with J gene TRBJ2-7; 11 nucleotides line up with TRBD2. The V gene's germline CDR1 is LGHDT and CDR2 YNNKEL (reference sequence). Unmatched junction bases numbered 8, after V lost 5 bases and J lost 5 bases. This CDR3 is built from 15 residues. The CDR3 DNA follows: TGTGCCAGCAGCGCAACTAGCGGGAGTAGGGACGAGCAGTACTTC. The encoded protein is CASSATSGSRDEQYF.

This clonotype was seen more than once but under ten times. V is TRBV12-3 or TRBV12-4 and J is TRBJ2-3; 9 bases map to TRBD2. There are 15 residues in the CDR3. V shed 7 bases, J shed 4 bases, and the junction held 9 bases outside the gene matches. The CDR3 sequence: CASTLMGLAADTQYF. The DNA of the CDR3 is TGTGCCAGCACCCTAATGGGACTAGCCGCAGATACGCAGTATTTT.

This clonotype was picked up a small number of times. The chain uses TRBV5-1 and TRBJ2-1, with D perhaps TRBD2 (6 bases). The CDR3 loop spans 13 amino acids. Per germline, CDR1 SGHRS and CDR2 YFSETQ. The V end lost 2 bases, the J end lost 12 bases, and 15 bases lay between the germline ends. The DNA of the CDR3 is TGCGCCAGCAGCTTAAAAACGGGGGAAGGGCAGTTCTTC. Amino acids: CASSLKTGEGQFF.

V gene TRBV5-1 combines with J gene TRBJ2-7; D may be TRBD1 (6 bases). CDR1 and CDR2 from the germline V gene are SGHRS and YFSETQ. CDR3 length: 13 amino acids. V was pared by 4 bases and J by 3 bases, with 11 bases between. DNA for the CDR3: TGCGCCAGCAGCCGACAGGAGAACTACGAGCAGTACTTC. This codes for CASSRQENYEQYF.

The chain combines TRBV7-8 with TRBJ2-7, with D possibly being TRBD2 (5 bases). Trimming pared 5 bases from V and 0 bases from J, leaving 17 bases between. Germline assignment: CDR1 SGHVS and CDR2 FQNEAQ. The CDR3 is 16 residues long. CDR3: CASSLRRFESSYEQYF. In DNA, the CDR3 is TGTGCCAGCAGCCTGAGGAGGTTTGAGAGCTCCTACGAGCAGTACTTC.

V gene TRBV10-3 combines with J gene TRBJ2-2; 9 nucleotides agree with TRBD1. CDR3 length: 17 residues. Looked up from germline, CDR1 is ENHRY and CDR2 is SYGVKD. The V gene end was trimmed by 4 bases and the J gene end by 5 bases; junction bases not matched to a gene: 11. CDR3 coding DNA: TGTGCCATCAGTGGCCCCCGGGACAGGGTTCGAACCGGGGAGCTGTTTTTT. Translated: CAISGPRDRVRTGELFF.

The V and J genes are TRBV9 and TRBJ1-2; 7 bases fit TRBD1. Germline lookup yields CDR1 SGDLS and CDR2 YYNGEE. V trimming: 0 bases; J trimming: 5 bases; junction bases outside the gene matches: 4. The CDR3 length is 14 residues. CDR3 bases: TGTGCCAGCAGCGTAGATAGCAGGGGGTATGGCTACACCTTC. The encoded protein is CASSVDSRGYGYTF.

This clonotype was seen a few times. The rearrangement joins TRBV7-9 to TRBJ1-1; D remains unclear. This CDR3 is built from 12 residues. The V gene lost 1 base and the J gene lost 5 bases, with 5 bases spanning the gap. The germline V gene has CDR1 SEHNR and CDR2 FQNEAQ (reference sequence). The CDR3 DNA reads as TGTGCCAGCAGCTTAGTGCAGACTGAAGCTTTCTTT. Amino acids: CASSLVQTEAFF.

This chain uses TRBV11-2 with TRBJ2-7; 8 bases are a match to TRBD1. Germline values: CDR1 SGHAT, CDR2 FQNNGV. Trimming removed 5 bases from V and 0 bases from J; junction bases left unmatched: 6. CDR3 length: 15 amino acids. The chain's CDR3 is CASSIWDRPSYEQYF. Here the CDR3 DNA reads TGTGCCAGCAGCATCTGGGACAGGCCCTCCTACGAGCAGTACTTC.

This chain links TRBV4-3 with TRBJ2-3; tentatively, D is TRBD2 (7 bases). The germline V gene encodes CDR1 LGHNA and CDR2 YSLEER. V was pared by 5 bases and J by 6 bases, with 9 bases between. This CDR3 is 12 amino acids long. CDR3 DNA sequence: TGCGCCAGCAGCGGGAGGGGGGATACGCAGTATTTT. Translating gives CASSGRGDTQYF.

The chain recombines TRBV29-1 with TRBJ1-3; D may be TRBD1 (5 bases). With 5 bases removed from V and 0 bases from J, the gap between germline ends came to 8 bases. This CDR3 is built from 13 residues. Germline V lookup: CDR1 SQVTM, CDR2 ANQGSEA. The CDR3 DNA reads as TGCAGCGTTTCCGGGACCTCTGGAAACACCATATATTTT. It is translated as CSVSGTSGNTIYF. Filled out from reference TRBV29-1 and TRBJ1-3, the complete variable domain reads SAVISQKPSRDICQRGTSLTIQCQVDSQVTMMFWYRQQPGQSLTLIATANQGSEATYESGFVIDKFPISRPNLTFSTLTVSNMSPEDSSIYLCSVSGTSGNTIYFGEGSWLTVV.

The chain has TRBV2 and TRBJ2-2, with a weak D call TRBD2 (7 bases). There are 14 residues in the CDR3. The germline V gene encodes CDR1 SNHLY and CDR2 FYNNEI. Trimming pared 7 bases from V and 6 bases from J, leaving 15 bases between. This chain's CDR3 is CASMGGGGPGELFF. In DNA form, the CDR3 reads TGTGCCAGCATGGGAGGGGGGGGGCCCGGGGAGCTGTTTTTT.

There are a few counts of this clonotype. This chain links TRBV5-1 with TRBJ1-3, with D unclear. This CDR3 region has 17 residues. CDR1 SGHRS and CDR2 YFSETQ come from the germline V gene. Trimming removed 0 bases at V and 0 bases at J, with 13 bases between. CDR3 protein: CASSLDPGLGSGNTIYF. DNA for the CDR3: TGCGCCAGCAGCTTGGACCCGGGTTTGGGCTCTGGAAACACCATATATTTT.

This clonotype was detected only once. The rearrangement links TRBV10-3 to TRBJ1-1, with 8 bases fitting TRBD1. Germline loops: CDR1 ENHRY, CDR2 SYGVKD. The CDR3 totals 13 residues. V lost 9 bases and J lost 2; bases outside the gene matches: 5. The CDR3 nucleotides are TGTGCCATAAGGACAGGGACAAACACTGAAGCTTTCTTT. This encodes CAIRTGTNTEAFF.

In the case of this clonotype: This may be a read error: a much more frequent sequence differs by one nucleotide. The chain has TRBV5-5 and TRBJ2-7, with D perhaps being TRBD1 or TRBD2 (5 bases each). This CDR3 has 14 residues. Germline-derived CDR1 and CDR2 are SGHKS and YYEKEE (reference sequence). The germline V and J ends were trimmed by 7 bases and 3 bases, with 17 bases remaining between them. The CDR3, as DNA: TGTGCCAGCGGGCCCGGGGCGATGGTCTACGAGCAGTACTTC. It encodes CASGPGAMVYEQYF.

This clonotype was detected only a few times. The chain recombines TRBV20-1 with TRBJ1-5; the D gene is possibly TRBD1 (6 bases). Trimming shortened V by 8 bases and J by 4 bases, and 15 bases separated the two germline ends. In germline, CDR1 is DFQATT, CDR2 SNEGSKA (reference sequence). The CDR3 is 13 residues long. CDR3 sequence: CSSPRGPNQPQHF. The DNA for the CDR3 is TGCAGTTCGCCGCGGGGGCCTAATCAGCCCCAGCATTTT.

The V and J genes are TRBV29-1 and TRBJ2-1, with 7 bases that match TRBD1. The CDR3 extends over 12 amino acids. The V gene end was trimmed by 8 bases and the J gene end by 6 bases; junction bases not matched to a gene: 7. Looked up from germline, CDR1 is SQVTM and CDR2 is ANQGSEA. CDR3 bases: TGCAGCACAAAGGCAGGGGGCAATGAGCAGTTCTTC. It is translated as CSTKAGGNEQFF.

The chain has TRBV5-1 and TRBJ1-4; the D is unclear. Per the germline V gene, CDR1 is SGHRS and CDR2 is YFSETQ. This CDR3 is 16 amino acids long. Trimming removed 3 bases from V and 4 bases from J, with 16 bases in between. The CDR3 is CASSWSTGQSNEKLFF. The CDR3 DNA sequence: TGCGCCAGCAGCTGGTCGACTGGTCAGAGTAATGAAAAACTGTTTTTT.